The entry below gives a single T cell receptor (beta chain) sequence along with its context. This sample was taken from a study of blood T cells in healthy people across ages. Alongside a J-beta primer mix, a sample-barcoded 5' primer served in a second PCR lasting about 6 to 11 cycles. TCRdb analysed the 5' RACE reads with MiXCR anew, one entry per CDR3 protein. In the table there are around 1,000,000 distinct CDR3 sequences, approximately 25% of which are singletons. Extractions gave at least 5.5 micrograms of total RNA per sample. J lost 7 bases, V lost 4 bases, and 9 bases had no gene match. Germline V gives CDR1 SQVTM, CDR2 ANQGSEA. The CDR3 sequence is 15 residues long. The data were also submitted as part of a second study, on T cells of mothers and their children. That work states: The M1S primer of the second PCR added sample barcodes and 2-4 random nucleotides. Slightly higher but non-significant overlap marked related mother-child pairs versus unrelated pairs.

The chain couples TRBV29-1 to TRBJ2-2; 10 bases are a match to TRBD2. The sample consisted of blood. This TCR was recovered from a girl under 10 years old in good health. CDR3 loop: CSVGLAGVYNGELFF. The CDR3 DNA reads as TGCAGCGTTGGGCTAGCGGGAGTTTATAACGGGGAGCTGTTTTTT.